This passage covers 29 T cell receptor beta chains from one sample sequenced in a study of blood T cell repertoires in COVID-19. The method was immunoSEQ multiplex PCR; TCRdb's version includes in-frame clones alone and lacks a portion of them. Of a few hundred thousand clones in the sample, roughly 86% were seen once. Sequencing used peripheral blood. The receptors derive from a middle-aged man who had recovered from COVID-19.

This clone was found once. The V call is TRBV5-1, the J call TRBJ1-6, with 10 bases aligning to TRBD1. CDR1 and CDR2 from the germline V gene are SGHRS and YFSETQ. V was clipped by 0 bases and J by 8 bases; unmatched bases: 5. This CDR3 has 16 amino acids. CDR3 protein: CASSLGSGTGDSPLHF. The CDR3 bases are TGCGCCAGCAGCTTGGGTTCCGGGACAGGGGATTCACCCCTCCACTTT.

A remark on this clone: In the same sample, other DNA sequences code for this CDR3. The rearrangement uses TRBV9 and TRBJ2-7, with 11 positions matching TRBD1. The junction had 0 bases not matched to a gene; V was cut back by 0 bases and J by 4 bases. The germline V gene has CDR1 SGDLS and CDR2 YYNGEE. CDR3 length: 14 amino acids. The CDR3 loop reads CASSVGDRGYEQYF. CDR3 nucleotide sequence: TGTGCCAGCAGCGTAGGGGACAGGGGGTACGAGCAGTACTTC.

This clone was seen only once. At one of its ends the junction is not consistent with the germline gene, which may arise from a read error. Within the sample, other DNA sequences also encode this same CDR3. The CDR3 sequence is CASSLTSGTYNEQFF. The CDR3 DNA reads as TGTGCCAGCAGCCTAACTAGCGGTACCTACAATGAGCAGTTCTTC. The chain couples TRBV7-3 to TRBJ2-1, with TRBD2 matching over 8 bases. The CDR3 spans 15 residues. The germline gives CDR1 SGHTA, CDR2 FQGTGA.

CDR3 DNA: TGTGCCAGCAGCCGAGGAGGACAGTCCTACGAGCAGTACTTC. It yields the protein CASSRGGQSYEQYF. The rearrangement joins TRBV7-8 to TRBJ2-7; a possible D gene is TRBD1 (6 bases). Germline-derived CDR1 and CDR2 are SGHVS and FQNEAQ. The CDR3 has 14 amino acids. Between the trimmed V and J ends, which lost 5 bases and 1 base, there was a span of 12 bases.

The rearrangement joins TRBV7-2 to TRBJ2-7, with D possibly matching TRBD1 (5 bases). This CDR3 is 12 amino acids long. The germline gives CDR1 SGHTA, CDR2 FQGNSA. V was clipped by 5 bases and J by 3 bases, with 8 bases between them. CDR3 nucleotides: TGTGCCAGCAGCACAACAGGCTACGAGCAGTACTTC. This encodes CASSTTGYEQYF.

This rearrangement joins TRBV27 to TRBJ2-7; 7 positions agree with TRBD2. The CDR3 is 15 residues long. Germline loops: CDR1 MNHEY, CDR2 SMNVEV (reference sequence). The V segment lost 6 bases and the J segment 1 base; nucleotides outside the gene matches: 9. CDR3 in DNA: TGTGCCAGCAGACTGCGGGAGCGCAATTCCTACGAGCAGTACTTC. Translation gives CASRLRERNSYEQYF.

The chain couples TRBV5-4 to TRBJ1-2; no firm D call. CDR1 and CDR2 from the germline V gene are SGHNT and YYREEE (reference sequence). The CDR3 runs 14 residues. V lost 1 base and J 4 bases, leaving 11 bases between the germline ends. The CDR3 loop reads CASSLTLQPYGYTF. In DNA form, the CDR3 reads TGTGCCAGCAGCTTGACTCTACAGCCCTATGGCTACACCTTC.

The chain recombines TRBV4-3 with TRBJ2-5, with TRBD2 identical over 11 bases. Germline V gene lookup returns CDR1 LGHNA and CDR2 YSLEER. With V trimmed by 0 bases and J by 0 bases, 15 bases remained unmatched. CDR3 size: 21 residues. In DNA, the CDR3 is TGCGCCAGCAGCCAAGAGACGCGGGGCCGAACTAGCGGGGGCAACCAAGAGACCCAGTACTTC. It is translated as CASSQETRGRTSGGNQETQYF.

V usage is TRBV4-2 and J usage is TRBJ2-3, with D maybe TRBD2 (6 bases). CDR3 length: 17 amino acids. The germline CDR1 and CDR2 sequences are LGHNA and YNFKEQ. Deletions cut 3 bases from V and 0 bases from J, with 16 bases between. CDR3 sequence: CASSQDSWAGSTDTQYF. As DNA, the CDR3 is TGTGCCAGCAGCCAGGACTCTTGGGCGGGGAGCACAGATACGCAGTATTTT.

This clone came up a few times. The chain employs TRBV6-5 and TRBJ2-2; a possible D gene is TRBD1 (5 bases). Trimming shortened V by 6 bases and J by 1 base, and 12 bases separated the two germline ends. The CDR3 is made up of 15 amino acids. CDR1 and CDR2 (germline): MNHEY, SVGAGI. The CDR3 nucleotides read TGTGCCAGCAGGAAAGCCGGACAGAACACCGGGGAGCTGTTTTTT. This codes for CASRKAGQNTGELFF.

The chain is built from TRBV23-1 and TRBJ1-5, with a tentative D call TRBD1 (6 bases). TRBV23-1 is assigned to the ORF class and has an uncertain function. Trimming cost V 4 bases and J 11 bases, with 24 bases left between them. This CDR3 spans 16 amino acids. This CDR3 reads CASSRSRDITLWTQHF. The CDR3 DNA reads as TGCGCCAGCAGTCGCAGCCGGGACATAACATTATGGACCCAGCATTTT.

This clone was observed a single time. This chain links TRBV27 with TRBJ1-5; a possible D gene is TRBD1 (5 bases). In germline, CDR1 is MNHEY, CDR2 SMNVEV (reference sequence). The CDR3 has 12 residues. Trimming removed 6 bases at V and 7 bases at J, with 10 bases between. The CDR3 loop is CASRSGGQPQHF. The CDR3, as DNA: TGTGCCAGCAGGTCGGGGGGGCAGCCCCAGCATTTT.

In the case of this clone: One end of the junction varies from germline; a read error may be responsible. The chain uses TRBV19 and TRBJ2-7; TRBD1 matches 8 bases. CDR3 length: 14 residues. Looked up from germline, CDR1 is LNHDA and CDR2 is SQIVND (reference sequence). The CDR3 loop reads CASRMTGAPYVQYF. Here the CDR3 DNA reads TGTGCCAGTAGGATGACAGGGGCCCCCTACGTGCAGTACTTC.

The chain employs TRBV7-3 and TRBJ2-5; D may be TRBD2 (5 bases). The germline V and J ends were trimmed by 2 bases and 5 bases, with 6 bases remaining between them. Germline CDR1 reads SGHTA; CDR2 reads FQGTGA. The length of the CDR3 is 12 residues. The CDR3 DNA follows: TGTGCCAGCAGCTTAGGGGAGGAGACCCAGTACTTC. It yields the protein CASSLGEETQYF. Looking up the rest from reference TRBV7-3 and TRBJ2-5 gives the full variable domain: GAGVSQTPSNKVTEKGKYVELRCDPISGHTALYWYRQSLGQGPEFLIYFQGTGAADDSGLPNDRFFAVRPEGSVSTLKIQRTERGDSAVYLCASSLGEETQYFGPGTRLLVL.

The chain couples TRBV11-2 to TRBJ1-2, with 7 positions matching TRBD1. The CDR3 totals 15 residues. Unmatched junction bases numbered 6, after V lost 0 bases and J lost 5 bases. Germline V gives CDR1 SGHAT, CDR2 FQNNGV. The CDR3 loop is CASSLEEGARYGYTF. The CDR3 DNA reads as TGTGCCAGCAGCTTAGAGGAGGGGGCGCGATATGGCTACACCTTC.

This chain links TRBV27 with TRBJ2-5; 11 nucleotides line up with TRBD2. Unmatched junction bases numbered 10, after V lost 4 bases and J lost 6 bases. CDR1 is MNHEY and CDR2 is SMNVEV in the germline V gene (reference sequence). This CDR3 is built from 16 residues. Here the CDR3 reads CASSSYSASGGKTQYF. The DNA for the CDR3 is TGTGCCAGCAGTTCCTACTCGGCTAGCGGGGGGAAGACCCAGTACTTC.

The genes are TRBV25-1 and TRBJ1-1; D is possibly TRBD1 (6 bases). The CDR3 is made up of 16 amino acids. In germline, CDR1 is MGHDK, CDR2 SYGVNS. The V and J ends lost 1 base and 2 bases respectively, with 14 bases between them. The CDR3 DNA reads TGTGCCAGCAGTGAATCGGCAGGGGCTAGAAACACTGAAGCTTTCTTT. Translation gives CASSESAGARNTEAFF.

The rearrangement joins TRBV9 to TRBJ2-7; 7 bases agree with TRBD1. The CDR3 has 13 amino acids. The germline gives CDR1 SGDLS, CDR2 YYNGEE. The trim removed 7 bases at V and 0 bases at J, leaving 4 bases unmatched. CDR3 amino acids: CASARQGSYEQYF. The DNA of the CDR3 is TGTGCCAGCGCCCGACAGGGCTCCTACGAGCAGTACTTC.

CDR3 coding DNA: TGTGCCAGCAGCGTGAGCGGGAGGGCTGAGGTTGAGCAGTTCTTC. It translates to CASSVSGRAEVEQFF. The chain has TRBV9 and TRBJ2-1; 10 bases line up with TRBD2. The CDR3 totals 15 residues. Germline CDR1 reads SGDLS; CDR2 reads YYNGEE. Trimming took 2 bases from V and 9 from J; bases not matched to a gene: 8.

The chain has TRBV10-3 and TRBJ1-5; 7 bases line up with TRBD1. The V gene end was trimmed by 2 bases and the J gene end by 0 bases; junction bases not matched to a gene: 1. The CDR3 runs 15 residues. The germline CDR1 and CDR2 sequences are ENHRY and SYGVKD. The CDR3 DNA sequence: TGTGCCATCAGTGAGACAGGGGATAGCAATCAGCCCCAGCATTTT. The encoded protein is CAISETGDSNQPQHF.

This clone turned up a few times. Written as DNA, the CDR3 is TGTGCCAGCAGTGACGGACAGGGAAAGAACACCGGGGAGCTGTTTTTT. Its protein is CASSDGQGKNTGELFF. V gene TRBV2 combines with J gene TRBJ2-2, with TRBD1 identical over 8 bases. Germline V gene lookup returns CDR1 SNHLY and CDR2 FYNNEI. The CDR3 has 16 amino acids. V lost 3 bases to trimming and J lost 1 base; unmatched junction nucleotides: 4.

The chain recombines TRBV5-6 with TRBJ2-3; TRBD2 matches 10 bases. V dropped 1 base and J dropped 5; count of bases not matched to a gene: 4. CDR1 is SGHDT and CDR2 is YYEEEE in the germline V gene. This CDR3 has 15 amino acids. The CDR3 DNA follows: TGTGCCAGCAGCTTGTCACTAGCGGGGTTAGATACGCAGTATTTT. Translation: CASSLSLAGLDTQYF.

J is TRBJ2-7 and V is TRBV19, with TRBD1 matching over 10 bases. Germline loops: CDR1 LNHDA, CDR2 SQIVND (reference sequence). V was pared by 5 bases and J by 7 bases, with 5 bases of the junction left unmatched. This CDR3 has 13 residues. CDR3 DNA sequence: TGTGCCAGTAGTGGGACAGGGGAGGGGGAGCAGTACTTC. Translating it yields CASSGTGEGEQYF.

The chain recombines TRBV18 with TRBJ1-5; maybe TRBD1 (5 bases). V lost 6 bases to trimming and J lost 4 bases, with 10 bases between them. There are 13 residues in the CDR3. CDR1 and CDR2 (germline): KGHSH, LQKENI. The CDR3 DNA reads as TGTGCCAGCTCTGACGCAGGGAATCAGCCCCAGCATTTT. Protein sequence: CASSDAGNQPQHF.

V usage is TRBV5-5 and J usage is TRBJ2-7; no clear D gene. The germline gives CDR1 SGHKS, CDR2 YYEKEE (reference sequence). V lost 2 bases to trimming and J lost 6 bases, with 9 bases between them. The CDR3 spans 12 residues. This CDR3 reads CASSLSLLEQYF. The CDR3 DNA reads as TGTGCCAGCAGCTTATCCTTACTCGAGCAGTACTTC.

V and J are TRBV18 and TRBJ1-3; D is unresolved. With 3 bases removed from V and 0 bases from J, the gap between germline ends came to 12 bases. Germline V gene lookup returns CDR1 KGHSH and CDR2 LQKENI. The CDR3 covers 16 residues. Here the CDR3 reads CASSPSGALSGNTIYF. The DNA of the CDR3 is TGTGCCAGCTCACCTTCCGGAGCTCTCTCTGGAAACACCATATATTTT.

V and J are TRBV7-2 and TRBJ2-3; D is uncertain. Looked up from germline, CDR1 is SGHTA and CDR2 is FQGNSA. V was trimmed by 0 bases and J by 4 bases, leaving 11 bases between them. The CDR3 loop spans 15 amino acids. This chain's CDR3 is CASSLALGGPDTQYF. The CDR3 nucleotides are TGTGCCAGCAGCTTAGCGCTCGGTGGGCCAGATACGCAGTATTTT.

The gene calls are TRBV13 and TRBJ2-7, with 7 bases lining up with TRBD2. V shed 5 bases and J 6 bases; nucleotides not matched to a gene: 7. This CDR3 comprises 13 residues. Germline V CDR1 and CDR2: PRHDT, FYEKMQ (reference sequence). The CDR3 DNA reads as TGTGCCAGCAGCAGACGGGAGGAGCGCGAGCAGTACTTC. As protein: CASSRREEREQYF.

The chain has TRBV6-6 and TRBJ1-5; perhaps TRBD1 as D (6 bases). This CDR3 contains 14 residues. Trimming pared 9 bases from V and 5 bases from J, leaving 17 bases between. CDR1 is MNHNY and CDR2 is SVGAGI in the germline V gene (reference sequence). CDR3 loop: CASTLGGGYQPQHF. CDR3 DNA: TGTGCCAGTACTCTAGGGGGGGGGTATCAGCCCCAGCATTTT.